This TCR beta chain emerged from a study of blood T cell repertoires in COVID-19. Study at large: The samples span acute and convalescent COVID-19 from the United States, Italy and Spain. The cDNA or gDNA used as material had been derived from T cells, B-cell-depleted T cells, or PBMCs.

In germline, CDR1 is ENHRY, CDR2 SYGVKD. J lost 0 bases, V lost 6 bases, and 11 bases had no gene match. The CDR3 length is 17 residues. Source study methods: Reference gene primer amplification yielded estimated nucleated cell counts. Sequencing was performed with immunoSEQ multiplex PCR; in TCRdb, only in-frame clones are kept and a portion is missing. D and trimming come from the DNA, and the V and J calls and clone size come from that table. The sample has 70,000 to 100,000 clones; almost 85% are singletons. The specimen was peripheral blood. This clonotype was sampled from a man aged 50 to 59 with active or convalescent COVID-19. The rearrangement uses TRBV10-3 and TRBJ1-3; 7 bases align to TRBD1. CDR3: CAISLLRDSASGNTIYF. CDR3 DNA: TGTGCCATCAGCTTACTCCGGGACAGCGCCTCTGGAAACACCATATATTTT.